This is a list of T cell receptor beta chains from one sample in a study of blood T cell repertoires in COVID-19. TCRdb keeps only in-frame clones here, not all; method: immunoSEQ multiplex PCR. The data contain hundreds of thousands of clones, 84% of them singletons. Source material: peripheral blood. The receptors were gathered from a woman older than 75 with active or convalescent COVID-19. The CDR3 runs from the conserved cysteine through the conserved F or W. The D gene is left open where the match is weak. Clone size appears in some rows only: once, few, many, or a class for an expanded clone.

V	D	size	J	DNA	CDR3
TRBV10-3	.	.	TRBJ2-3	TGTGCCACCACGAGGGGCACAGATACGCAGTATTTT	CATTRGTDTQYF
TRBV7-9	.	.	TRBJ1-5	TGTGCCAGCAGCTTTATCACAGCCGCGGGGCCCCAGCATTTT	CASSFITAAGPQHF
TRBV4-1	.	.	TRBJ2-3	TGCGCCAGCAGCCAAGTGTCTAGCGTGGTAGATACGCAGTATTTT	CASSQVSSVVDTQYF
TRBV5-6	.	.	TRBJ2-7	TGTGCCAGCAGCTTGGTGGGCAGACGATACGAGCAGTACTTC	CASSLVGRRYEQYF
TRBV3-1/TRBV3-2	TRBD2	.	TRBJ2-5	TGTGCCAGCAGCTACCGGACTAGCGGGAGTGAGACCCAGTACTTC	CASSYRTSGSETQYF
TRBV5-5	.	.	TRBJ1-5	TGTGCCAGCTCCCAGGGGCCAGATCAGCCCCAGCATTTT	CASSQGPDQPQHF
TRBV2	.	few	TRBJ1-2	TGTGCCAGCAGTGAAGTGGGGGGGTCTGGCTACACCTTC	CASSEVGGSGYTF
TRBV6-7	TRBD1	once	TRBJ2-6	TGTGCCAGCATTAACAACAGGGGGCGATCTGGGGCCAACGTCCTGACTTTC	CASINNRGRSGANVLTF
TRBV30	.	.	TRBJ2-5	TGTGCCTGGAACCTCGGAGTAGCGGGAACAGGGGTACAAGAGACCCAGTACTTC	CAWNLGVAGTGVQETQYF
TRBV18	.	few	TRBJ1-1	TGTGCCAGCTCACCAGGGCGTTGGAAGATCATGAACACTGAAGCTTTCTTT	CASSPGRWKIMNTEAFF
TRBV3-1/TRBV3-2	.	few	TRBJ1-2	TGTGCCAGCAGCCCGGTTGGAGCGGGGGGCTATGGCTACACCTTC	CASSPVGAGGYGYTF
TRBV27	TRBD1	.	TRBJ2-3	TGTGCCAGCGGCAGACAGGGACCCACAGATACGCAGTATTTT	CASGRQGPTDTQYF
TRBV28	TRBD1	few	TRBJ1-2	TGTGCCAGCGGGGACAGGGTCTATGGCTACACCTTC	CASGDRVYGYTF